This TCR beta chain was documented in a study of T cells in Graves' hyperthyroidism and ophthalmopathy. Whole-study results and caveats: Through a model of 13 V-J features, ophthalmopathy was separated from stable hyperthyroidism. In blood, most of the thyroid clonotypes expanded above 0.001 were also present.

Researchers amplified the TCR beta CDR3 regions from RNA transcripts. The TCR CDR3 was amplified in a first-round RT-PCR using the HTBI primer set. Each CDR3 protein gets one entry after TCRdb re-called the multiplex PCR reads with MiXCR. The sample records about 520,000 distinct CDR3 sequences, roughly 24% being singletons. As regards this clonotype: Its target is unknown.

Individuals with ophthalmopathy presented a Clinical Activity Score of at least 3, a NOSPECS grade of at least 4 and a duration under 3 months. Uncontrolled infection, other autoimmune disease, pregnancy and lactation each barred patients from inclusion. The length of the CDR3 is 12 residues. CDR1 is SNHLY and CDR2 is FYNNEI in the germline V gene. V trimming: 3 bases; J trimming: 6 bases; junction bases outside the gene matches: 1. The TCR sequence derives from a woman younger than 45 with Graves' ophthalmopathy. Sequenced sample: blood. The J gene is TRBJ1-1, the V gene TRBV2; 7 positions match TRBD1. The chain's CDR3 is CASSETGPEAFF. Written as DNA, the CDR3 is TGTGCCAGCAGTGAGACAGGGCCTGAAGCTTTCTTT.